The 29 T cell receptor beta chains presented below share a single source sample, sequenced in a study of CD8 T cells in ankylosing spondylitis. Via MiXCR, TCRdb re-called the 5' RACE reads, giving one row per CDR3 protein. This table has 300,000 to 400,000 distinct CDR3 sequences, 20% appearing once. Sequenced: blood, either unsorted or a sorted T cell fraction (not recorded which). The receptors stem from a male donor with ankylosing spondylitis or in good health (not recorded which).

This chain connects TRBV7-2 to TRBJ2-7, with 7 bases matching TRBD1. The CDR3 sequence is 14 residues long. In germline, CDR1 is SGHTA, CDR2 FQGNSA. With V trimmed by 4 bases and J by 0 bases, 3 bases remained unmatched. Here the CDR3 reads CASSYRDSSYEQYF. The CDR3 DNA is TGTGCCAGCAGCTATAGGGACAGCTCCTACGAGCAGTACTTC.

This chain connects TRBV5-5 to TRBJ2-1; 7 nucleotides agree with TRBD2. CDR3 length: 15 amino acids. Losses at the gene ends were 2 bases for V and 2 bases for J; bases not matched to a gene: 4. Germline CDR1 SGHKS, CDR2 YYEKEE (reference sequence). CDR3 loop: CASSLGRDPYNEQFF. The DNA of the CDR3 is TGTGCCAGCAGCTTAGGGAGGGATCCCTACAATGAGCAGTTCTTC.

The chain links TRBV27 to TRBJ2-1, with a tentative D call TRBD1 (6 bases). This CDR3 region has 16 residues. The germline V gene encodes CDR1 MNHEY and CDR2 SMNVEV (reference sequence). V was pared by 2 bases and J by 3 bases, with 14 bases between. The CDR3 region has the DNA TGTGCCAGCAGTTTAATCGGGCAGGGGCACTACAATGAGCAGTTCTTC. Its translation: CASSLIGQGHYNEQFF.

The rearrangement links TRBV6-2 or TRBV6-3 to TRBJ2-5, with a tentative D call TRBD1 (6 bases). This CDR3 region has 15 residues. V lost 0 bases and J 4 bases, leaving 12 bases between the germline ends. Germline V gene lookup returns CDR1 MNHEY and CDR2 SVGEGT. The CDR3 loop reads CASSYSAPRGETQYF. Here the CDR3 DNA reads TGTGCCAGCAGTTACTCCGCTCCCAGGGGAGAGACCCAGTACTTC.

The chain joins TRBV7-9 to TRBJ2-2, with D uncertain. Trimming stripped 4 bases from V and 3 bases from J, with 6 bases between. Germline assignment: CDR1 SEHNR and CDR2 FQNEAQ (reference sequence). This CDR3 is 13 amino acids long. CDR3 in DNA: TGTGCCAGCAGCTCGCCCTACACCGGGGAGCTGTTTTTT. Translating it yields CASSSPYTGELFF. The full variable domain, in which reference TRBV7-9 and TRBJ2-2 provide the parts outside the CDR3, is DTGVSQNPRHKITKRGQNVTFRCDPISEHNRLYWYRQTLGQGPEFLTYFQNEAQLEKSRLLSDRFSAERPKGSFSTLEIQRTEQGDSAMYLCASSSPYTGELFFGEGSRLTVL.

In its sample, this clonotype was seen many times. CDR3 sequence (DNA): TGTGCCAGCAGTCCAGGGACGGATTCCTACGAGCAGTACTTC. Translated, it gives CASSPGTDSYEQYF. V usage is TRBV11-2 and J usage is TRBJ2-7; D is possibly TRBD1 or TRBD2 (5 bases each). Trimming removed 6 bases at V and 1 base at J, with 13 bases between. Germline lookup yields CDR1 SGHAT and CDR2 FQNNGV. The CDR3 runs to 14 residues.

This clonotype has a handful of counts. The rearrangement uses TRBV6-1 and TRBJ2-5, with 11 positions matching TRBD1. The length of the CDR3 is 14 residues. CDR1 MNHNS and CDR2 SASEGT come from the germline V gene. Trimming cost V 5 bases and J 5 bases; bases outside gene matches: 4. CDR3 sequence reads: CASSTRDRGETQYF. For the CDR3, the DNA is TGTGCCAGCAGTACCCGGGACAGGGGGGAGACCCAGTACTTC.

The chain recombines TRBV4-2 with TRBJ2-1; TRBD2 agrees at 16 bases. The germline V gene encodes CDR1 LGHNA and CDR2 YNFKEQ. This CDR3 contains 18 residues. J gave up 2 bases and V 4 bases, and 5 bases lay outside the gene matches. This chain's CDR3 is CASSPGLAGGSPYNEQFF. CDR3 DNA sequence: TGTGCCAGCAGCCCGGGACTAGCGGGGGGGAGCCCCTACAATGAGCAGTTCTTC.

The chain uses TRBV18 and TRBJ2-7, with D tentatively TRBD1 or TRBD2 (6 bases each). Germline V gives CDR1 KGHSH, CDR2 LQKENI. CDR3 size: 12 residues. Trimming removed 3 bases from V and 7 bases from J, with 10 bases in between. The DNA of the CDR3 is TGTGCCAGCTCACCGGGGGCGGGAGAGCAGTACTTC. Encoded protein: CASSPGAGEQYF.

The DNA of the CDR3 is TGTGCCACCAGTGACCCGGGTGGTCTAGCGGGGGGCCTCGACTACAATGAGCAGTTCTTC. It specifies CATSDPGGLAGGLDYNEQFF. V gene TRBV24-1 combines with J gene TRBJ2-1; 11 nucleotides line up with TRBD2. J lost 3 bases, V lost 4 bases, and 16 bases had no gene match. The CDR3 covers 20 residues. Germline V lookup: CDR1 KGHDR, CDR2 SFDVKD.

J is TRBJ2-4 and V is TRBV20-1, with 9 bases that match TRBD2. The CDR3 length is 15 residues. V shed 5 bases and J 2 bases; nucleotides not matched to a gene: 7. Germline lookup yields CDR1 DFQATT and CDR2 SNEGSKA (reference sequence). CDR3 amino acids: CSASRGGAPKNIQYF. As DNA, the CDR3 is TGCAGTGCTTCTCGCGGGGGGGCCCCCAAAAACATTCAGTACTTC.

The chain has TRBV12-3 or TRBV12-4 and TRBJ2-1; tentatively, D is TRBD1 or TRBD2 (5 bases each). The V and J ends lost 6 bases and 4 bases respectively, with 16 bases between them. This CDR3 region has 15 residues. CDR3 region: CASSLGDRLYNEQFF. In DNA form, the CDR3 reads TGTGCCAGCAGCCTAGGGGACCGCCTTTACAATGAGCAGTTCTTC.

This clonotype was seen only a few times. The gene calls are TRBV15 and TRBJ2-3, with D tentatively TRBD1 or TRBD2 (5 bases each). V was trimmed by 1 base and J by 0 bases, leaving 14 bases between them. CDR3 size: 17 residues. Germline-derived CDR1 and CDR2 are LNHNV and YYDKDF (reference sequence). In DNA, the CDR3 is TGTGCCACCAGCAGAGCTCCGGGACGAACTAGCACAGATACGCAGTATTTT. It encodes CATSRAPGRTSTDTQYF. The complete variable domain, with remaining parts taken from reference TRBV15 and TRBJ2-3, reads DAMVIQNPRYQVTQFGKPVTLSCSQTLNHNVMYWYQQKSSQAPKLLFHYYDKDFNNEADTPDNFQSRRPNTSFCFLDIRSPGLGDTAMYLCATSRAPGRTSTDTQYFGPGTRLTVL.

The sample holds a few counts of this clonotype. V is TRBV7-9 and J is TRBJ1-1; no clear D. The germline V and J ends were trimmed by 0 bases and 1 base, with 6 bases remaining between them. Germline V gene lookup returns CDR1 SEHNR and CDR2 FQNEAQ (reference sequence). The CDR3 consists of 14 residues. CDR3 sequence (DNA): TGTGCCAGCAGCTTAGCAGGGCCGAACACTGAAGCTTTCTTT. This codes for CASSLAGPNTEAFF.

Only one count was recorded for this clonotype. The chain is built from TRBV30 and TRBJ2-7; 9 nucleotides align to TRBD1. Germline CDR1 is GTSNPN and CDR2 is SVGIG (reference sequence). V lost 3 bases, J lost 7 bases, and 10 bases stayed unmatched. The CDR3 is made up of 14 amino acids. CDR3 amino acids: CAWSHGTGSREQYF. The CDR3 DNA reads TGTGCCTGGAGCCATGGGACAGGGTCTCGGGAGCAGTACTTC.

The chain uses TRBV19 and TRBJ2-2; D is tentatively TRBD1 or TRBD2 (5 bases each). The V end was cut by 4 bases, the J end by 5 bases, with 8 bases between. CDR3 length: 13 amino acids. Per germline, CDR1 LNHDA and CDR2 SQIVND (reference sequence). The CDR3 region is CASSRWGTGELFF. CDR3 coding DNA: TGTGCCAGTAGTAGGTGGGGGACCGGGGAGCTGTTTTTT.

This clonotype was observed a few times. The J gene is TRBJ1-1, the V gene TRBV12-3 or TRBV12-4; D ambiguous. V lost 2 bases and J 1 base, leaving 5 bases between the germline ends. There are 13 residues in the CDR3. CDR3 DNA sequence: TGTGCCAGCAGTTTATATGAGAACACTGAAGCTTTCTTT. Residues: CASSLYENTEAFF.

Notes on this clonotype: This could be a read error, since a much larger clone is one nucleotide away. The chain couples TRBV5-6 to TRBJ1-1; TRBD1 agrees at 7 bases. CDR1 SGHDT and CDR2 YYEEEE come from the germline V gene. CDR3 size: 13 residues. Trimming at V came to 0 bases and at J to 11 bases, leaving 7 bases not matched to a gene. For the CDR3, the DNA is TGTGCCAGCAGCTTGGGAGATGGGACAGATGCTTTCTTT. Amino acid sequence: CASSLGDGTDAFF.

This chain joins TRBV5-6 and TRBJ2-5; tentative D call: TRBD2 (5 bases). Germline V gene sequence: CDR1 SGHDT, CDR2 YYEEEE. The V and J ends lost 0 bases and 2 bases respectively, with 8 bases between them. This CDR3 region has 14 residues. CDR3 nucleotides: TGTGCCAGCAGCTTGGCGGGGAATCAAGAGACCCAGTACTTC. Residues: CASSLAGNQETQYF.

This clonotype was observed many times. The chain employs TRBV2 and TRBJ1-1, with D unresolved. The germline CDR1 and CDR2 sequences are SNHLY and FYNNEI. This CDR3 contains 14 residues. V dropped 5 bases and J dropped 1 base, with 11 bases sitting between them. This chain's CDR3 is CASSYLDGNTEAFF. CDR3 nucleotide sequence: TGTGCCAGCAGTTACCTGGACGGGAACACTGAAGCTTTCTTT.

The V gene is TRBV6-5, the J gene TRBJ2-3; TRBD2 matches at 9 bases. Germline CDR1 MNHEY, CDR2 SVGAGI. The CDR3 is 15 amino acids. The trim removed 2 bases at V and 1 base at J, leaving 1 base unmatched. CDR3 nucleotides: TGTGCCAGCAGTTACGCGGGGGGGGGCACAGATACGCAGTATTTT. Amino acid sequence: CASSYAGGGTDTQYF.

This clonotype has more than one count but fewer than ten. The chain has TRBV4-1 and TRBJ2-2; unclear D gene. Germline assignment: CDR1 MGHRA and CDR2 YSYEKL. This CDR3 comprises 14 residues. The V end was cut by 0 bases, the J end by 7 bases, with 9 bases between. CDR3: CASSQERWDGELFF. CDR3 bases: TGCGCCAGCAGCCAAGAGCGGTGGGACGGGGAGCTGTTTTTT.

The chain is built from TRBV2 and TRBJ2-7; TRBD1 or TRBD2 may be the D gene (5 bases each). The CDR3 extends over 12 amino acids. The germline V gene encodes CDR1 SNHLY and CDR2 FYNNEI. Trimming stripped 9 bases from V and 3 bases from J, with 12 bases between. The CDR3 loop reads CASAPGSYEQYF. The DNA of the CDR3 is TGTGCCAGTGCCCCAGGGAGCTACGAGCAGTACTTC.

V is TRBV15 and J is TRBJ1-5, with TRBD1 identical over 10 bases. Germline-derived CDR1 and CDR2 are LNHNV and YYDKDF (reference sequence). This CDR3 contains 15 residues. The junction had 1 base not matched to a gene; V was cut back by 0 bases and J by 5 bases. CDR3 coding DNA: TGTGCCACCAGCAGAGAGGGGACAGGGGATCAGCCCCAGCATTTT. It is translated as CATSREGTGDQPQHF.

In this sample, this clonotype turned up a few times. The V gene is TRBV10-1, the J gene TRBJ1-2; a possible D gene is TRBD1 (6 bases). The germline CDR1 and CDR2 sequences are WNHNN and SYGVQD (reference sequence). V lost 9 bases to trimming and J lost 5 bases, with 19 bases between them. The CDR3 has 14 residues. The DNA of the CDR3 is TGCGCCAGGGCTGGAACAGGGCTAGAATATGGCTACACCTTC. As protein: CARAGTGLEYGYTF.

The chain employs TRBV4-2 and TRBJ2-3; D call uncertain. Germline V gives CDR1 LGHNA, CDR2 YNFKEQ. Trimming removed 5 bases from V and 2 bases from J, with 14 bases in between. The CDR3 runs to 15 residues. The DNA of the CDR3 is TGTGCCAGCAGCTTCAAATACTGGGACACAGATACGCAGTATTTT. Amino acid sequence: CASSFKYWDTDTQYF.

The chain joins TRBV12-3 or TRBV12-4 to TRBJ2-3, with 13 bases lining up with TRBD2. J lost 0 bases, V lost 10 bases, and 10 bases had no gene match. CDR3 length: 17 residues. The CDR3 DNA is TGTGCCAACTCAGGACTAGCGGGGGCCTCTAGCACAGATACGCAGTATTTT. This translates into CANSGLAGASSTDTQYF.

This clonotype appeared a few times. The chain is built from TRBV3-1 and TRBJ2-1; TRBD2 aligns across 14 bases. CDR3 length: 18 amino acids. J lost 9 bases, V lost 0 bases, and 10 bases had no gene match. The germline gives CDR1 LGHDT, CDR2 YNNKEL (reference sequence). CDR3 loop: CASSQDYDGLAGGSEQFF. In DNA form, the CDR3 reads TGTGCCAGCAGCCAAGATTACGATGGACTAGCGGGGGGTAGTGAGCAGTTCTTC.

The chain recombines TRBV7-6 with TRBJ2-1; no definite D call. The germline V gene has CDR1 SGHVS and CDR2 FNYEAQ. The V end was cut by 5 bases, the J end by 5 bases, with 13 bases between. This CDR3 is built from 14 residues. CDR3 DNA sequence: TGTGCCAGCAGCCTTAAGACCATCAACAATGAGCAGTTCTTC. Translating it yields CASSLKTINNEQFF. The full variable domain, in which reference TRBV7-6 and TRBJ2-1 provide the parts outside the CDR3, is GAGVSQSPRYKVTKRGQDVALRCDPISGHVSLYWYRQALGQGPEFLTYFNYEAQQDKSGLPNDRFSAERPEGSISTLTIQRTEQRDSAMYRCASSLKTINNEQFFGPGTRLTVL.